Below are 3 T cell receptor beta chains sequenced from a single sample in a study of beta chain features in type 1 diabetes. Isolated RNA was reverse transcribed in full, so expressed TCRB transcripts were sequenced. The repertoire was sequenced with immunoSEQ multiplex PCR; TCRdb's copy has only in-frame clones and lacks some. Here the sample spans a few hundred thousand clones, about 30% being singletons. Sequencing was performed on naive CD4+ T cells from blood. Every receptor here comes from a man younger than 30 in good health.

This clone turned up a few times. The CDR3 nucleotides are TGCAGCGTTCGGGGCGGGCAAGAGACCCAGTACTTC. Translation gives CSVRGGQETQYF. This chain connects TRBV29-1 to TRBJ2-5, with D tentatively TRBD1 or TRBD2 (5 bases each). CDR3 length equals 12 residues. CDR1 and CDR2 (germline): SQVTM, ANQGSEA. V was pared by 5 bases and J by 2 bases, with 9 bases between.

This clone was seen a few times. The rearrangement uses TRBV5-1 and TRBJ2-3; D is uncertain. Germline V gene sequence: CDR1 SGHRS, CDR2 YFSETQ. Trimming took 0 bases from V and 0 from J, leaving 11 bases between them. This CDR3 is 16 amino acids long. CDR3: CASSLAASGSTDTQYF. In DNA form, the CDR3 reads TGCGCCAGCAGCTTGGCGGCAAGTGGAAGCACAGATACGCAGTATTTT.

This clone was detected only a few times. The chain has TRBV6-5 and TRBJ1-1; D not certain. Germline assignment: CDR1 MNHEY and CDR2 SVGAGI. The CDR3 runs to 13 residues. The V and J ends lost 0 bases and 1 base respectively, with 3 bases between them. The CDR3 is CASSYSSNTEAFF. The CDR3 bases are TGTGCCAGCAGTTACTCCTCGAACACTGAAGCTTTCTTT.